This note documents a single T cell receptor (beta chain) sequence. Only in-frame clones appear in the TCRdb table, and some are missing; sequencing was by immunoSEQ multiplex PCR. The sample lists a few million clones; approximately 92% were seen once. Cells designated naive CD8 were CD45RO-negative and were positively selected for CCR7, with terminally differentiated effector memory CD45RA+ cells excluded. Donors were healthy HIV-negative adults without recent acute infections or vaccinations. Only Caucasian adults living in Nashville, Tennessee served as donors. This entry is derived from a study of shared clonotypes between healthy human individuals. Losses at the gene ends were 4 bases for V and 2 bases for J; bases not matched to a gene: 5. The CDR3 length is 14 residues. Germline V gives CDR1 SGHDN, CDR2 FVKESK.

The specimen was naive CD8+ T cells from PBMCs. The gene calls are TRBV14 and TRBJ2-7; 7 positions match TRBD1. The clonotype originates from a man aged 18-30 years in good health. Some clones in this sample may be carry-over from other donors' samples. CDR3 in amino acids: CASSPRDRPYEQYF. The CDR3 DNA sequence: TGTGCCAGCAGCCCCCGGGACAGACCCTACGAGCAGTACTTC. The whole variable domain, filled in from reference TRBV14 and TRBJ2-7, reads EAGVTQFPSHSVIEKGQTVTLRCDPISGHDNLYWYRRVMGKEIKFLLHFVKESKQDESGMPNNRFLAERTGGTYSTLKVQPAELEDSGVYFCASSPRDRPYEQYFGPGTRLTVT.